These 32 T cell receptor beta chains originate from one sample sequenced in a study of tumor-infiltrating lymphocytes in primary liver carcinoma. The source of the blood RNA was unsorted whole blood, and germline DNA was extracted as well. Total RNA amounting to around 450 ng was the source from which TCR beta cDNA was made with a constant-region primer. Slightly modified ARM-PCR, run as three nested multiplex PCR rounds, produced the TCR beta libraries. TRBV1-TRBV30 forward primers paired with a C-beta reverse primer were used in the first two PCR rounds, which ran about 11 cycles each. Each CDR3 protein is one row after TCRdb ran MiXCR on the multiplex PCR reads. This table has approximately 320,000 distinct CDR3 sequences, roughly 60% appearing once. The sequencing input was peripheral blood. These receptor sequences come from a woman aged 25 to 39 with primary liver carcinoma and hepatitis B virus infection.

This clonotype was recorded at least ten times. The chain combines TRBV11-2 with TRBJ1-2; the D gene is possibly TRBD1 (6 bases). The CDR3 contains 13 residues. Germline lookup yields CDR1 SGHAT and CDR2 FQNNGV. Trimming cost V 3 bases and J 8 bases, with 13 bases left between them. The CDR3 DNA is TGTGCCAGCAGCTTTTCGCCAGGGGACGGCTACACCTTC. It is translated as CASSFSPGDGYTF.

This clonotype has only one observation. Just one base apart from a much larger clone, this may be a read error. V gene TRBV29-1 combines with J gene TRBJ2-1; 7 bases map to TRBD1. Looked up from germline, CDR1 is SQVTM and CDR2 is ANQGSEA. The CDR3 is made up of 13 amino acids. Trimming removed 3 bases from V and 7 bases from J; junction bases left unmatched: 6. The CDR3 nucleotides read TGCAGCGTTGATGCTACAGGGGTTAATGAGCAGTTCTTC. Translating it yields CSVDATGVNEQFF.

This clonotype was seen a single time. This chain joins TRBV28 and TRBJ2-2, with D uncertain. The V end was cut by 1 base, the J end by 6 bases, with 6 bases between. Germline V gene sequence: CDR1 MDHEN, CDR2 SYDVKM. The CDR3 loop spans 13 amino acids. CDR3 sequence (DNA): TGTGCCAGCAGTTTATATTTTCCCGGGGAGCTGTTTTTT. Translation: CASSLYFPGELFF. The full variable domain, with the rest looked up from reference TRBV28 and TRBJ2-2, is DVKVTQSSRYLVKRTGEKVFLECVQDMDHENMFWYRQDPGLGLRLIYFSYDVKMKEKGDIPEGYSVSREKKERFSLILESASTNQTSMYLCASSLYFPGELFFGEGSRLTVL.

The chain has TRBV2 and TRBJ1-3; D not resolved. Trimming shortened V by 7 bases and J by 3 bases, and 10 bases separated the two germline ends. The CDR3 is made up of 13 amino acids. Germline loops: CDR1 SNHLY, CDR2 FYNNEI. For the CDR3, the DNA is TGTGCCAGCATGGAGGAAGTTGGAAACACCATATATTTT. As protein: CASMEEVGNTIYF.

This clonotype was detected only once. A much larger clone differs by one base, so this may be a read error. The chain has TRBV6-1 and TRBJ1-1; maybe TRBD1 (5 bases). Looked up from germline, CDR1 is MNHNS and CDR2 is SASEGT. V was clipped by 6 bases and J by 3 bases, with 11 bases between them. The length of the CDR3 is 13 residues. The CDR3 here is CASRVRGYTEAFF. Here the CDR3 DNA reads TGTGCCAGCAGGGTACGGGGGTACACTGAAGCTTTCTTT.

V and J are TRBV14 and TRBJ2-4; 11 bases match TRBD2. V lost 4 bases and J lost 11; bases outside the gene matches: 13. Per the germline V gene, CDR1 is SGHDN and CDR2 is FVKESK. The CDR3 has 16 residues. Written as DNA, the CDR3 is TGTGCCAGCAGCCGGTCGGGACTAGCGGAAGTCCCCCTTCAGTACTTC. It yields the protein CASSRSGLAEVPLQYF.

In this sample, this clonotype turned up many times. The rearrangement joins TRBV11-2 to TRBJ2-1; TRBD2 aligns across 11 bases. Germline CDR1 reads SGHAT; CDR2 reads FQNNGV. With V trimmed by 7 bases and J by 2 bases, 7 bases remained unmatched. The CDR3 has 16 residues. In nucleotides, the CDR3 is TGTGCCAGCACCATCCCGGGACTAGCGGCCTACAATGAGCAGTTCTTC. This sequence encodes CASTIPGLAAYNEQFF.

Of note for this clonotype: A much more abundant neighbour one base away suggests this may be a read error. The chain combines TRBV6-5 with TRBJ2-7, with D unresolved. This CDR3 is 13 amino acids long. CDR1 is MNHEY and CDR2 is SVGAGI in the germline V gene. The V and J ends lost 7 bases and 0 bases respectively, with 10 bases between them. CDR3 residues: CASTPLHSYEQYF. DNA of the CDR3: TGTGCCAGCACCCCCCTCCACTCCTACGAGCAGTACTTC.

V is TRBV7-9 and J is TRBJ1-2, with D unclear. From germline, CDR1 is SEHNR and CDR2 FQNEAQ (reference sequence). Trimming took off 1 base at V and 6 bases at J, with 3 bases between the two ends. This CDR3 spans 11 amino acids. The CDR3 reads CASSLGDGYTF. The CDR3 DNA reads as TGTGCCAGCAGCTTAGGAGATGGCTACACCTTC. Full variable domain (rest looked up from reference TRBV7-9 and TRBJ1-2): DTGVSQNPRHKITKRGQNVTFRCDPISEHNRLYWYRQTLGQGPEFLTYFQNEAQLEKSRLLSDRFSAERPKGSFSTLEIQRTEQGDSAMYLCASSLGDGYTFGSGTRLTVV.

This clonotype was seen a few times. The chain joins TRBV5-4 to TRBJ2-7, with 7 bases matching TRBD1. V lost 4 bases, J lost 2 bases, and 6 bases stayed unmatched. Germline lookup yields CDR1 SGHNT and CDR2 YYREEE (reference sequence). This CDR3 is 14 amino acids long. Here the CDR3 reads CASSPTDRAYEQYF. The CDR3 bases are TGTGCCAGCAGCCCGACCGACAGGGCCTACGAGCAGTACTTC.

This rearrangement joins TRBV11-2 to TRBJ2-5; 7 bases are a match to TRBD2. From germline, CDR1 is SGHAT and CDR2 FQNNGV. The CDR3 length is 16 residues. Unmatched junction bases numbered 21, after V lost 3 bases and J lost 14 bases. For the CDR3, the DNA is TGTGCCAGCAGCTTGATCGGATATGGGGGGGACGAGACCCGATACTTC. Translated: CASSLIGYGGDETRYF.

This clonotype was recorded many times. The rearrangement uses TRBV6-1 and TRBJ1-1, with D unclear. V shed 6 bases and J shed 1 base, with 9 bases lying between them. The CDR3 has 13 residues. Germline V gene sequence: CDR1 MNHNS, CDR2 SASEGT. CDR3 bases: TGTGCCAGCAGGGTTAGACAGAACACTGAAGCTTTCTTT. This translates into CASRVRQNTEAFF.

This clonotype was found once. The rearrangement uses TRBV7-9 and TRBJ1-4; D remains ambiguous. Germline CDR1 reads SEHNR; CDR2 reads FQNEAQ (reference sequence). V gave up 1 base and J gave up 0 bases, with 21 bases separating them. The CDR3 contains 20 residues. The CDR3 loop reads CASSLEPARIAFSTNEKLFF. The CDR3 DNA reads as TGTGCCAGCAGCTTAGAGCCGGCACGCATTGCCTTCTCAACTAATGAAAAACTGTTTTTT.

On this clonotype itself: Mismatch with germline at one junction end may stem from a read error. V gene TRBV7-9 combines with J gene TRBJ2-3, with 12 bases identical to TRBD1. This CDR3 is built from 21 residues. Germline CDR1 is SEHNR and CDR2 is FQNEAQ (reference sequence). The CDR3 DNA sequence: TGTGCCAGCAGCCATCTACGGGACAGGGGGCCAGTGGCCCTTCGCACAGATACGCTGTATTTT. This sequence encodes CASSHLRDRGPVALRTDTLYF.

This clonotype was counted many times. For the CDR3, the DNA is TGTGCCAGCAGTTCCGGGGCACTTAATGAAAAACTGTTTTTT. As protein: CASSSGALNEKLFF. The chain links TRBV12-3 or TRBV12-4 to TRBJ1-4; a weak D match, TRBD1 (5 bases). V lost 4 bases, J lost 4 bases, and 10 bases lay in between. The CDR3 sequence is 14 residues long.

In this sample, this clonotype is medium-sized. The CDR3 sequence is CASSLDGLGNEQFF. CDR3 nucleotide sequence: TGTGCCAGCAGCTTAGACGGATTAGGGAACGAGCAGTTCTTC. This chain connects TRBV11-3 to TRBJ2-1; D gene unclear. V was cut by 0 bases and J by 10 bases, with 13 bases left in between. The CDR3 spans 14 residues. From germline, CDR1 is SGHNT and CDR2 YENEEA.

A few counts support this clonotype. The chain links TRBV12-3 or TRBV12-4 to TRBJ2-4; TRBD1 aligns across 8 bases. This CDR3 spans 18 amino acids. V lost 5 bases and J lost 9; bases outside the gene matches: 21. The CDR3: CASSELGQGPPPRLIQYF. For the CDR3, the DNA is TGTGCCAGCAGTGAACTTGGACAGGGCCCCCCGCCAAGGCTCATTCAGTACTTC.

The V and J genes are TRBV6-1 and TRBJ1-6; D ambiguous. Germline V gene lookup returns CDR1 MNHNS and CDR2 SASEGT. Trimming removed 10 bases at V and 4 bases at J, with 20 bases between. The CDR3 is 16 amino acids. The CDR3 nucleotides read TGTGCCACCTTTCAAGGCGCCGGTCGATATAATTCACCCCTCCACTTT. Its protein is CATFQGAGRYNSPLHF.

The rearrangement links TRBV7-7 to TRBJ2-1; a weak D match, TRBD2 (5 bases). Germline V gene lookup returns CDR1 SSHAT and CDR2 FNYEAQ (reference sequence). This CDR3 spans 13 amino acids. In nucleotides, the CDR3 is TGTGCTAGCGCGATAGCCCGGGGCAATGAGCAGTTCTTC. The encoded protein is CASAIARGNEQFF.

As to this clonotype: This may be a read error, as it is one base from a much larger clone. The chain couples TRBV12-3 or TRBV12-4 to TRBJ1-5; D perhaps matches TRBD1 (6 bases). The CDR3 is 14 amino acids. Deletions cut 8 bases from V and 2 bases from J, with 13 bases between. The CDR3 reads CASGPRGGNQPQHF. For the CDR3, the DNA is TGTGCCAGCGGTCCCAGGGGAGGCAATCAGCCCCAGCATTTT.

This clonotype was seen many times. V and J are TRBV29-1 and TRBJ2-1; D ambiguous. The CDR3 is 12 amino acids. Trimming removed 5 bases from V and 2 bases from J, with 7 bases in between. In germline, CDR1 is SQVTM, CDR2 ANQGSEA. CDR3 DNA sequence: TGCAGCGTTAGGACGCCCTACAATGAGCAGTTCTTC. This gives the protein CSVRTPYNEQFF.

Note on this clonotype: One end of the junction does not line up with germline, which may come from a read error. This chain connects TRBV6-6 to TRBJ1-5; 7 bases are shared with TRBD1. The CDR3 length is 15 residues. CDR1 is MNHNY and CDR2 is SVGAGI in the germline V gene (reference sequence). The CDR3 region is CASSYPGQANQPQQF. The CDR3 coding sequence is TGTGCCAGCAGTTACCCCGGACAGGCAAATCAGCCCCAGCAATTT.

There are many counts of this clonotype. The chain recombines TRBV11-2 with TRBJ2-2; unclear D gene. V was clipped by 3 bases and J by 4 bases, with 12 bases between them. Germline values: CDR1 SGHAT, CDR2 FQNNGV. The CDR3 is made up of 15 amino acids. CDR3 sequence reads: CASSFRGTVTGELFF. In DNA, the CDR3 is TGTGCCAGCAGCTTTAGAGGTACCGTCACCGGGGAGCTGTTTTTT.

This chain links TRBV29-1 with TRBJ2-1; D is perhaps TRBD1 (6 bases). The CDR3 is 14 residues long. V was clipped by 6 bases and J by 0 bases, with 12 bases between them. Germline V gene data show CDR1 as SQVTM and CDR2 as ANQGSEA. CDR3 protein: CSVIDRLSYNEQFF. CDR3 nucleotides: TGCAGCGTCATTGACAGGCTCTCCTACAATGAGCAGTTCTTC.

As to this clonotype: A single base separates this from a much larger clone, so it may be a read error. J is TRBJ2-1 and V is TRBV4-2; 7 bases are a match to TRBD2. Germline V gives CDR1 LGHNA, CDR2 YNFKEQ. The CDR3 contains 15 residues. The chain's CDR3 is CASNQELGGYNEQFF. The CDR3 DNA sequence: TGTGCCAGCAACCAAGAACTGGGGGGGTACAATGAGCAGTTCTTC.

The chain has TRBV6-1 and TRBJ1-1; maybe TRBD1 (5 bases). CDR1 MNHNS and CDR2 SASEGT come from the germline V gene. Trimming took off 7 bases at V and 1 base at J, with 16 bases between the two ends. This CDR3 spans 15 amino acids. The CDR3 bases are TGTGCCAGCAACGTCAGGGTAAGGACGAACACTGAAGCTTTCTTT. This encodes CASNVRVRTNTEAFF.

In regard to this clonotype: The CDR3 does not close with the conserved phenylalanine or tryptophan, likely indicating a read error. The chain links TRBV6-2 or TRBV6-3 to TRBJ2-5; D might be TRBD1 (6 bases). Germline CDR1 MNHEY, CDR2 SVGEGT. This CDR3 has 12 residues. Here the CDR3 reads CAGSFWTRGQYL. CDR3 coding DNA: TGTGCCGGCAGTTTTTGGACCAGGGGCCAGTACCTC.

Notes on this clonotype: One end of the junction varies from germline; a read error may be responsible. The chain recombines TRBV6-6 with TRBJ2-5; D could derive from TRBD1 or TRBD2 (6 bases each). From germline, CDR1 is MNHNY and CDR2 SVGAGI (reference sequence). This CDR3 comprises 14 residues. The CDR3 DNA reads TGTTCCAGCAGAAGGGGGGAGCTGGCAGAGACCCAATACTTC. This gives the protein CSSRRGELAETQYF.

Regarding this clonotype: This could be a read error, since a much larger clone is one nucleotide away. The CDR3 here is CVSGTELTGELFF. CDR3 coding DNA: TGTGTCAGCGGGACAGAATTGACCGGGGAGCTGTTTTTT. The J gene is TRBJ2-2, the V gene TRBV11-2, with D tentatively TRBD1 or TRBD2 (7 bases each). CDR1 is SGHAT, CDR2 FQNNGV, per germline. There are 13 residues in the CDR3.

There are many counts of this clonotype. The chain links TRBV12-3 or TRBV12-4 to TRBJ2-7; possibly TRBD1 for D (6 bases). This CDR3 has 14 residues. V shed 6 bases and J shed 3 bases, with 15 bases lying between them. In DNA, the CDR3 is TGTGCCAGCAGCACAGCGACAGGCTTCTACGAGCAGTACTTC. Translated, it gives CASSTATGFYEQYF.

Concerning this clonotype itself: At one end the junction does not follow the germline gene, possibly because of a read error. The chain carries TRBV11-2 and TRBJ1-2, with D possibly TRBD1 on 6 matching bases. Germline V CDR1 and CDR2: SGHAT, FQNNGV. The CDR3 is 12 residues long. The CDR3 DNA is TGTGCCAGCAACTCTACAGGGTTTGGCCACACCTTC. Residues: CASNSTGFGHTF.

This clonotype was observed many times. The chain joins TRBV7-8 to TRBJ2-5; maybe TRBD2 (6 bases). Trimming removed 4 bases at V and 5 bases at J, with 17 bases between. Germline V gene data show CDR1 as SGHVS and CDR2 as FQNEAQ. The CDR3 totals 15 residues. CDR3 amino acids: CASSSSQRARETQYF. DNA of the CDR3: TGTGCCAGCAGCTCGTCTCAGCGGGCCAGGGAGACCCAGTACTTC.